This T cell receptor (beta chain) was documented in a study of blood T cell repertoires in COVID-19. On the study more broadly: T cells, B-cell-depleted T cells, or PBMCs provided the cDNA or gDNA that served as material.

Study members were between roughly 18 and 89 years old and lived in some 26 US regions. Two consecutive negative NP/OP PCR tests, clearance, or resolved symptoms defined Cohort 3 recovery. Original methodology: Cell counts per sample came from amplifying reference gene primers. Sequencing was performed with immunoSEQ multiplex PCR; in TCRdb, only in-frame clones are kept and a portion is missing. V, J and clone size reflect that table, while D and trimming were determined from the DNA. The sample shows approximately 320,000 clones, roughly 89% of them seen only once. V gave up 2 bases and J gave up 2 bases; unmatched junction bases: 9. The CDR3 totals 18 residues. In germline, CDR1 is SGHAT, CDR2 FQNNGV.

Sequenced input: PBMCs or T cells enriched from blood (not recorded which). The chain has TRBV11-2 and TRBJ1-2; TRBD1 matches 12 bases. This receptor was identified in a woman between 18 and 30 years old who had recovered from COVID-19. Here the CDR3 DNA reads TGTGCCAGCAGCTTAAAGACCGGGACAGGGGGCGTCAACTATGGCTACACCTTC. Amino acids: CASSLKTGTGGVNYGYTF.